The 5 T cell receptor beta chains reported below all come from one sample, sequenced in a study of cytomegalovirus exposure and HLA in healthy donors. Generated by immunoSEQ multiplex PCR, the TCRdb table keeps only in-frame clones and is missing some. The data show over 80,000 clones, approximately 81% seen once. Specimen: PBMCs. The receptor set was obtained from a man aged 18-30 years in good health and CMV-seropositive.

J is TRBJ1-2 and V is TRBV29-1, with D unresolved. CDR3 length: 11 residues. The V end was cut by 6 bases, the J end by 8 bases, with 13 bases between. Germline V gene lookup returns CDR1 SQVTM and CDR2 ANQGSEA. The CDR3, as DNA: TGCAGCGTAGCTACTGATCGAGGCTACACCTTC. It is translated as CSVATDRGYTF.

The chain links TRBV9 to TRBJ2-3; 13 bases align to TRBD2. Germline V lookup: CDR1 SGDLS, CDR2 YYNGEE. The V segment lost 4 bases and the J segment 2 bases; nucleotides outside the gene matches: 19. CDR3 length equals 21 residues. In nucleotides, the CDR3 is TGTGCCAGCAGCCCCGATTGGGGAACTAGCGGGAGGGAGGGAGTCACAGATACGCAGTATTTT. Encoded protein: CASSPDWGTSGREGVTDTQYF.

V and J are TRBV5-1 and TRBJ2-2; 13 nucleotides line up with TRBD2. The ends lost 5 bases at V and 6 bases at J; junction bases unmatched: 13. CDR3 length: 18 residues. Germline V gives CDR1 SGHRS, CDR2 YFSETQ. CDR3 residues: CASSYPTSGRARPGELFF. CDR3 sequence (DNA): TGCGCCAGCAGTTACCCAACTAGCGGGAGGGCCCGACCCGGGGAGCTGTTTTTT.

The J gene is TRBJ1-2, the V gene TRBV6-5, with D possibly being TRBD1 (6 bases). Germline assignment: CDR1 MNHEY and CDR2 SVGAGI. The CDR3 sequence is 15 residues long. With 6 bases removed from V and 0 bases from J, the gap between germline ends came to 14 bases. CDR3 protein: CASSPTTGSNYGYTF. Written as DNA, the CDR3 is TGTGCCAGCAGCCCCACCACAGGGTCTAACTATGGCTACACCTTC.

The chain joins TRBV29-1 to TRBJ1-1; no reliable D call. Germline CDR1 is SQVTM and CDR2 is ANQGSEA. The CDR3 contains 13 residues. The V end was cut by 5 bases, the J end by 4 bases, with 14 bases between. In DNA, the CDR3 is TGCAGCGTTTGGGGTGGGGAGGTCACTGAAGCTTTCTTT. Residues: CSVWGGEVTEAFF. The variable domain in full, completed from reference TRBV29-1 and TRBJ1-1, reads SAVISQKPSRDICQRGTSLTIQCQVDSQVTMMFWYRQQPGQSLTLIATANQGSEATYESGFVIDKFPISRPNLTFSTLTVSNMSPEDSSIYLCSVWGGEVTEAFFGQGTRLTVV.